This TCR beta chain was sequenced in a study of T cell repertoires in aging, cancer and after chemotherapy. The template was genomic DNA from peripheral blood, not RNA. V was pared by 6 bases and J by 0 bases, with 9 bases between. CDR3 length: 13 residues. The germline V gene encodes CDR1 DFQATT and CDR2 SNEGSKA (reference sequence). TRB rearrangements spanning V, D and J were amplified using mixed TRB-A/B primers. TCRdb analysed the multiplex PCR reads with MiXCR anew, one entry per CDR3 protein. The repertoire has about 8,700 distinct CDR3 sequences, around 32% of them found once; the top ten carry more than 2.5%.

This clonotype was obtained from a human donor in good health. Sequencing used blood. The chain links TRBV20-1 to TRBJ1-3, with D unclear. The CDR3 here is CSAPASSGNTIYF. The CDR3 DNA follows: TGCAGTGCCCCGGCAAGCTCTGGAAACACCATATATTTT.